A single sample is the source of the 27 T cell receptor beta chains below, sequenced in a study of OX40 agonist ivuxolimab in advanced cancers. Profiled with immunoSEQ multiplex PCR; TCRdb holds only in-frame clones, not every one. The top ten hold approximately 0.52% of the sample, which has more than 80,000 clones, 90% seen once. The sequencing used CD4+ or CD8+ T cells sorted from blood, collected in a trial of the OX40 agonist ivuxolimab. Receptor source: an adult with an advanced solid tumor such as melanoma, head and neck, liver or kidney cancer.

The V and J genes are TRBV10-3 and TRBJ2-3, with 10 bases fitting TRBD2. The V gene's germline CDR1 is ENHRY and CDR2 SYGVKD. The ends lost 10 bases at V and 3 bases at J; junction bases unmatched: 7. CDR3 length equals 14 residues. DNA of the CDR3: TGTGCCACGTCACTAGCGGGGCGAACAGATACGCAGTATTTT. It yields the protein CATSLAGRTDTQYF.

This clone appeared once. The genes are TRBV7-6 and TRBJ2-1; 9 bases agree with TRBD2. V lost 2 bases, J lost 6 bases, and 5 bases stayed unmatched. The CDR3 contains 15 residues. CDR1 is SGHVS, CDR2 FNYEAQ, per germline. The CDR3, as DNA: TGTGCCAGCAGCTTACGCGGGGGGGTCAGCAATGAGCAGTTCTTC. It is translated as CASSLRGGVSNEQFF.

The gene calls are TRBV18 and TRBJ2-5; no clear D gene. The CDR3 extends over 14 amino acids. The V end lost 6 bases, the J end lost 2 bases, and 13 bases lay between the germline ends. Germline V gene lookup returns CDR1 KGHSH and CDR2 LQKENI. CDR3: CASSPGRHQETQYF. The CDR3 DNA follows: TGTGCCAGCTCCCCCGGACGCCATCAAGAGACCCAGTACTTC. The full variable domain, with the rest looked up from reference TRBV18 and TRBJ2-5, is NAGVMQNPRHLVRRRGQEARLRCSPMKGHSHVYWYRQLPEEGLKFMVYLQKENIIDESGMPKERFSAEFPKEGPSILRIQQVVRGDSAAYFCASSPGRHQETQYFGPGTRLLVL.

CDR3 region: CASRTQGEVQFF. The DNA for the CDR3 is TGTGCCAGTAGGACTCAGGGAGAGGTGCAGTTCTTC. The chain has TRBV19 and TRBJ2-1; perhaps D is TRBD1 or TRBD2 (5 bases each). V gave up 6 bases and J gave up 12 bases, with 15 bases separating them. Germline values: CDR1 LNHDA, CDR2 SQIVND (reference sequence). The CDR3 is made up of 12 amino acids. Combining the CDR3 with reference TRBV19 and TRBJ2-1 gives the whole variable domain DGGITQSPKYLFRKEGQNVTLSCEQNLNHDAMYWYRQDPGQGLRLIYYSQIVNDFQKGDIAEGYSVSREKKESFPLTVTSAQKNPTAFYLCASRTQGEVQFFGPGTRLTVL.

The V gene is TRBV5-1, the J gene TRBJ2-7; the D is unclear. Germline CDR1 is SGHRS and CDR2 is YFSETQ. The ends were cut back, 0 bases at V and 3 bases at J, with 7 bases in the middle. The CDR3 runs 13 residues. The DNA for the CDR3 is TGCGCCAGCAGCTTGGTTCCGGGCTACGAGCAGTACTTC. It yields the protein CASSLVPGYEQYF.

J is TRBJ1-5 and V is TRBV6-5; 7 bases line up with TRBD1. Trimming cost V 2 bases and J 6 bases; bases outside gene matches: 4. The CDR3 sequence is 14 residues long. From germline, CDR1 is MNHEY and CDR2 SVGAGI. CDR3 bases: TGTGCCAGCAGTTACCGACAGGGAGGTCAGCCCCAGCATTTT. Residues: CASSYRQGGQPQHF.

The chain has TRBV7-9 and TRBJ2-3; no reliable D call. Germline lookup yields CDR1 SEHNR and CDR2 FQNEAQ (reference sequence). Trimming stripped 2 bases from V and 0 bases from J, with 9 bases between. The CDR3 has 15 amino acids. The CDR3 sequence: CASSLQGASTDTQYF. The CDR3 DNA reads as TGTGCCAGCAGCTTACAAGGAGCTAGCACAGATACGCAGTATTTT.

The chain has TRBV27 and TRBJ1-5, with D maybe TRBD1 (5 bases). Deletions cut 4 bases from V and 4 bases from J, with 14 bases between. The CDR3 totals 15 residues. Germline lookup yields CDR1 MNHEY and CDR2 SMNVEV (reference sequence). The CDR3 bases are TGTGCCAGCAGTTCGACAGCGGAACGGAATCAGCCCCAGCATTTT. It is translated as CASSSTAERNQPQHF.

The rearrangement uses TRBV7-6 and TRBJ2-7; 11 bases agree with TRBD1. The CDR3 runs 14 residues. CDR1 is SGHVS, CDR2 FNYEAQ, per germline. The trim removed 5 bases at V and 7 bases at J, leaving 7 bases unmatched. DNA for the CDR3: TGTGCCAGCAGCCCGCGGACAGGGGGCGGGGAGCAGTACTTC. It is translated as CASSPRTGGGEQYF.

The chain uses TRBV5-1 and TRBJ1-6; a weak D match, TRBD1 (5 bases). The CDR3 spans 14 residues. CDR1 is SGHRS, CDR2 YFSETQ, per germline. V gave up 4 bases and J gave up 10 bases, with 15 bases separating them. The CDR3 here is CASSLGGDRSPLHF. Written as DNA, the CDR3 is TGCGCCAGCAGCCTGGGGGGGGATCGGTCACCCCTCCACTTT.

The chain combines TRBV9 with TRBJ2-2, with 10 nucleotides matching TRBD2. The trim removed 6 bases at V and 0 bases at J, leaving 8 bases unmatched. This CDR3 spans 17 amino acids. Germline V lookup: CDR1 SGDLS, CDR2 YYNGEE. The CDR3 DNA reads as TGTGCCAGCACCGGATCTAGCGGGGGCCCGAACACCGGGGAGCTGTTTTTT. It specifies CASTGSSGGPNTGELFF.

The J gene is TRBJ1-2, the V gene TRBV30; D is possibly TRBD1 (5 bases). CDR1 and CDR2 (germline): GTSNPN, SVGIG (reference sequence). The length of the CDR3 is 12 residues. Trimming took 0 bases from V and 8 from J, leaving 10 bases between them. The CDR3 DNA sequence: TGTGCCTGGAGTGTAGGGGTAGGCGGCTACACCTTC. It encodes CAWSVGVGGYTF.

This clone has just one count. This chain connects TRBV28 to TRBJ1-3; D is unresolved. Trimming stripped 6 bases from V and 9 bases from J, with 9 bases between. CDR1 is MDHEN and CDR2 is SYDVKM in the germline V gene. The CDR3 is made up of 11 amino acids. The CDR3: CASSKQVTIYF. The CDR3 DNA is TGTGCCAGCAGCAAGCAAGTCACCATATATTTT. Drawing the rest from reference TRBV28 and TRBJ1-3, the complete variable domain is DVKVTQSSRYLVKRTGEKVFLECVQDMDHENMFWYRQDPGLGLRLIYFSYDVKMKEKGDIPEGYSVSREKKERFSLILESASTNQTSMYLCASSKQVTIYFGEGSWLTVV.

This clone has more than one count but fewer than ten. J is TRBJ1-5 and V is TRBV6-5; 8 bases line up with TRBD1. CDR1 and CDR2 (germline): MNHEY, SVGAGI. CDR3 size: 14 residues. The trim removed 5 bases at V and 3 bases at J, leaving 3 bases unmatched. The CDR3: CASSRQGNNQPQHF. The CDR3, as DNA: TGTGCCAGCAGTCGACAGGGGAACAATCAGCCCCAGCATTTT.

The chain couples TRBV5-1 to TRBJ1-3; D is ambiguous. The CDR3 sequence is 15 residues long. Germline V gene lookup returns CDR1 SGHRS and CDR2 YFSETQ. Trimming left V 0 bases short and J 0 bases short, with 7 bases between. DNA of the CDR3: TGCGCCAGCAGCTTGGGAGGCTCCTCTGGAAACACCATATATTTT. Its translation is CASSLGGSSGNTIYF.

This chain uses TRBV4-3 with TRBJ1-6; possibly TRBD1 for D (5 bases). Germline-derived CDR1 and CDR2 are LGHNA and YSLEER. Between the trimmed V and J ends, which lost 6 bases and 11 bases, there was a span of 17 bases. The CDR3 has 14 amino acids. CDR3 protein: CASSTTGGIAPLHF. Here the CDR3 DNA reads TGCGCCAGCAGTACCACCGGGGGGATCGCACCCCTCCACTTT.

The rearrangement joins TRBV28 to TRBJ1-1; D not certain. CDR3 size: 15 residues. Germline V gene lookup returns CDR1 MDHEN and CDR2 SYDVKM. Trimming took off 5 bases at V and 3 bases at J, with 16 bases between the two ends. CDR3 protein: CASSTHTGSDTEAFF. Here the CDR3 DNA reads TGTGCCAGCAGTACTCATACCGGGAGTGACACTGAAGCTTTCTTT. The variable domain in full, with the rest retrieved from reference TRBV28 and TRBJ1-1, is DVKVTQSSRYLVKRTGEKVFLECVQDMDHENMFWYRQDPGLGLRLIYFSYDVKMKEKGDIPEGYSVSREKKERFSLILESASTNQTSMYLCASSTHTGSDTEAFFGQGTRLTVV.

The chain joins TRBV7-3 to TRBJ1-5; D ambiguous. Trimming pared 4 bases from V and 15 bases from J, leaving 7 bases between. CDR1 is SGHTA, CDR2 FQGTGA, per germline. The CDR3 length is 9 residues. The CDR3 DNA reads TGTGCCAGCAGCTCCTCAGGGCATTTT. Translated, it gives CASSSSGHF.

The chain carries TRBV9 and TRBJ1-5; no firm D call. Deletions cut 0 bases from V and 4 bases from J, with 5 bases between. Germline CDR1 reads SGDLS; CDR2 reads YYNGEE. The CDR3 sequence is 13 residues long. CDR3 coding DNA: TGTGCCAGCAGCGTAGCGGGGAATCAGCCCCAGCATTTT. Its protein is CASSVAGNQPQHF.

This clone was seen a handful of times. V and J are TRBV5-8 and TRBJ2-3; D is uncertain. V was trimmed by 0 bases and J by 3 bases, leaving 8 bases between them. The germline CDR1 and CDR2 sequences are SGHTS and YDEGEE. The CDR3 runs to 14 residues. In nucleotides, the CDR3 is TGTGCCAGCAGCTTGGCCTCGCGGACAGATACGCAGTATTTT. Protein: CASSLASRTDTQYF.

The rearrangement links TRBV6-4 to TRBJ1-5; TRBD1 agrees at 7 bases. V gave up 2 bases and J gave up 3 bases; unmatched junction bases: 7. The germline gives CDR1 MRHNA, CDR2 SNTAGT. The CDR3 has 16 amino acids. CDR3 in DNA: TGTGCCAGCAGTGACGGGACGACAGGGTCCAATCAGCCCCAGCATTTT. It yields the protein CASSDGTTGSNQPQHF.

The chain recombines TRBV28 with TRBJ2-1; D may be TRBD1 (6 bases). The length of the CDR3 is 14 residues. Trimming took 6 bases from V and 5 from J, leaving 14 bases between them. Germline V gene sequence: CDR1 MDHEN, CDR2 SYDVKM. CDR3 DNA: TGTGCCAGCAGCCCCATGGGGGCCCACAATGAGCAGTTCTTC. Translating it yields CASSPMGAHNEQFF.

This sequence joins TRBV30 and TRBJ1-4; 7 nucleotides line up with TRBD1. V trimming: 0 bases; J trimming: 7 bases; junction bases outside the gene matches: 5. In germline, CDR1 is GTSNPN, CDR2 SVGIG (reference sequence). This CDR3 has 14 amino acids. CDR3 region: CAWSVRGGREKLFF. In nucleotides, the CDR3 is TGTGCCTGGAGTGTACGAGGGGGCCGTGAAAAACTGTTTTTT.

V and J are TRBV14 and TRBJ1-3, with D hard to call. Germline assignment: CDR1 SGHDN and CDR2 FVKESK. This CDR3 comprises 15 residues. V shed 4 bases and J shed 0 bases, with 10 bases lying between them. The CDR3 loop reads CASSPSGGSGNTIYF. As DNA, the CDR3 is TGTGCCAGCAGCCCTTCGGGCGGCTCTGGAAACACCATATATTTT. The full variable domain, with the rest looked up from reference TRBV14 and TRBJ1-3, is EAGVTQFPSHSVIEKGQTVTLRCDPISGHDNLYWYRRVMGKEIKFLLHFVKESKQDESGMPNNRFLAERTGGTYSTLKVQPAELEDSGVYFCASSPSGGSGNTIYFGEGSWLTVV.

The V and J genes are TRBV7-2 and TRBJ2-5; no reliable D call. The CDR3 is 16 residues long. The germline gives CDR1 SGHTA, CDR2 FQGNSA. The V end lost 0 bases, the J end lost 1 base, and 12 bases lay between the germline ends. The CDR3 here is CASSLALQGPQETQYF. In DNA, the CDR3 is TGTGCCAGCAGCTTAGCTTTACAAGGCCCCCAAGAGACCCAGTACTTC.

CDR3 amino acids: CASSLSRFNEKLFF. In nucleotides, the CDR3 is TGTGCCAGCAGTTTATCGCGGTTTAATGAAAAACTGTTTTTT. V is TRBV27 and J is TRBJ1-4, with D unresolved. In germline, CDR1 is MNHEY, CDR2 SMNVEV (reference sequence). Trimming pared 0 bases from V and 4 bases from J, leaving 6 bases between. CDR3 size: 14 residues.

The CDR3 here is CASSLGYRDHEQYF. The DNA for the CDR3 is TGTGCCAGCAGCTTGGGATATAGGGACCACGAGCAGTACTTC. The genes are TRBV5-5 and TRBJ2-7; perhaps D is TRBD1 or TRBD2 (5 bases each). The V gene lost 0 bases and the J gene lost 5 bases, with 12 bases spanning the gap. CDR1 is SGHKS, CDR2 YYEKEE, per germline (reference sequence). CDR3 size: 14 residues.